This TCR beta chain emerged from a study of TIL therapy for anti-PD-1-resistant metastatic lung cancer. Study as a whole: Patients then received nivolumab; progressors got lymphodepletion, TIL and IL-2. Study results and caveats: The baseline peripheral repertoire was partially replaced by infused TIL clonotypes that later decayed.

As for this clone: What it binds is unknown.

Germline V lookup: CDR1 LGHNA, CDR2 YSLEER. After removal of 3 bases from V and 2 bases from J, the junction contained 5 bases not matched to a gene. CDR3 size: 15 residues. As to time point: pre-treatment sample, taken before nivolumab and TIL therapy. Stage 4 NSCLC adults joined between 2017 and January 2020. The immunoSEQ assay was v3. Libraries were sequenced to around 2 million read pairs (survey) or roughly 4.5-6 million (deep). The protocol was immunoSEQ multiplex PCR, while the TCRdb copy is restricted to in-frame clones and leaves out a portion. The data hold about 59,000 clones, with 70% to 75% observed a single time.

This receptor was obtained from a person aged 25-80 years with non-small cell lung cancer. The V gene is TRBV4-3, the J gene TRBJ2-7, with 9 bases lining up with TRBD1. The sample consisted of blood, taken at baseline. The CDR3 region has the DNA TGCGCCAGCAGCCATCGGACAGGGGCAGCCTACGAGCAGTACTTC. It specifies CASSHRTGAAYEQYF.